Presented here are 10 T cell receptor beta chains from one specimen sequenced in a study of cytomegalovirus exposure and HLA in healthy donors. The PCR had 60 Vbeta and 13 Jbeta primers. Sequencing was performed with immunoSEQ multiplex PCR; in TCRdb, only in-frame clones are kept and a portion is missing. The table shows about 130,000 clones, with roughly three quarters occurring only once. Sequenced sample: PBMCs. The receptors shown here come from a man aged 25 to 45 in good health and CMV-seropositive.

This chain joins TRBV7-2 and TRBJ2-5; 7 bases are a match to TRBD1. Per the germline V gene, CDR1 is SGHTA and CDR2 is FQGNSA. This CDR3 spans 15 amino acids. The J segment lost 5 bases and the V segment lost 5 bases, leaving 11 bases of the junction unmatched. CDR3 protein: CASSHRGDFRETQYF. CDR3 coding DNA: TGTGCCAGCAGCCACAGGGGAGACTTCCGGGAGACCCAGTACTTC.

The chain uses TRBV29-1 and TRBJ2-6; 9 nucleotides agree with TRBD1. The V and J ends lost 5 bases and 6 bases, in that order; junction bases with no gene match: 8. Germline values: CDR1 SQVTM, CDR2 ANQGSEA. CDR3 length: 15 amino acids. CDR3 sequence: CSVQGQGVLANVLTF. The CDR3 nucleotides are TGCAGCGTTCAGGGACAGGGAGTGTTGGCCAACGTCCTGACTTTC.

The V gene is TRBV30, the J gene TRBJ2-2; TRBD2 is a possible D gene (6 bases). The CDR3 is made up of 14 amino acids. Germline V gives CDR1 GTSNPN, CDR2 SVGIG (reference sequence). V was shortened by 2 bases and J by 2 bases, with 9 bases between the two germline ends. CDR3 amino acids: CAWSRGTNTGELFF. CDR3 DNA: TGTGCCTGGAGTAGAGGGACTAACACCGGGGAGCTGTTTTTT.

This clone was picked up a small number of times. The rearrangement joins TRBV9 to TRBJ2-1, with 10 bases lining up with TRBD1. The CDR3 is made up of 15 amino acids. Germline loops: CDR1 SGDLS, CDR2 YYNGEE. The J segment lost 5 bases and the V segment lost 4 bases, leaving 6 bases of the junction unmatched. The CDR3 protein is CASSLGTGADNEQFF. CDR3 DNA: TGTGCCAGCAGCCTCGGGACAGGGGCCGACAATGAGCAGTTCTTC.

The gene calls are TRBV15 and TRBJ2-7; tentatively, D is TRBD1 (5 bases). The germline CDR1 and CDR2 sequences are LNHNV and YYDKDF (reference sequence). There are 14 residues in the CDR3. V dropped 3 bases and J dropped 3 bases, with 12 bases sitting between them. The CDR3 DNA is TGTGCCACCAGCAGGGGCAGACAGCTCTACGAGCAGTACTTC. Translated, it gives CATSRGRQLYEQYF. Looking up the rest from reference TRBV15 and TRBJ2-7 gives the full variable domain: DAMVIQNPRYQVTQFGKPVTLSCSQTLNHNVMYWYQQKSSQAPKLLFHYYDKDFNNEADTPDNFQSRRPNTSFCFLDIRSPGLGDTAMYLCATSRGRQLYEQYFGPGTRLTVT.

The chain recombines TRBV5-1 with TRBJ1-3; 7 positions match TRBD1. The CDR3 consists of 16 residues. The junction had 7 bases not matched to a gene; V was cut back by 0 bases and J by 4 bases. Germline CDR1 reads SGHRS; CDR2 reads YFSETQ. This chain's CDR3 is CASSLAEGQNGNTIYF. In nucleotides, the CDR3 is TGCGCCAGCAGCTTGGCCGAGGGACAGAACGGAAACACCATATATTTT.

The genes are TRBV7-6 and TRBJ2-1; possibly TRBD1 for D (5 bases). V was shortened by 3 bases and J by 8 bases, with 11 bases between the two germline ends. The CDR3 has 13 amino acids. CDR1 is SGHVS and CDR2 is FNYEAQ in the germline V gene. The CDR3 reads CASSLGAGYEQFF. The CDR3 DNA sequence: TGTGCCAGCAGCTTGGGTGCAGGGTATGAGCAGTTCTTC.

This sequence joins TRBV4-2 and TRBJ2-5, with D unclear. TRBJ2-7 matches the DNA end more closely, so the J call is doubtful. The CDR3 consists of 13 residues. The V gene's germline CDR1 is LGHNA and CDR2 YNFKEQ. The CDR3 nucleotides read TGTGCCAGCAGCCAAGACCTAAGCTCCGAGCAGTACTTC. Its translation is CASSQDLSSEQYF.

The V and J genes are TRBV15 and TRBJ1-2; 9 nucleotides line up with TRBD1. With 3 bases clipped from V and 4 bases from J, the junction kept 6 bases outside the gene matches. There are 15 residues in the CDR3. Germline CDR1 LNHNV, CDR2 YYDKDF (reference sequence). The CDR3 nucleotides read TGTGCCACCAGCAGGAACAGGGGGCGCACCTATGGCTACACCTTC. Encoded protein: CATSRNRGRTYGYTF.

CDR3 amino acids: CASSEDRAPYEQYF. The CDR3 DNA reads as TGTGCCAGCAGTGAAGACAGGGCACCATACGAGCAGTACTTC. The chain couples TRBV25-1 to TRBJ2-7, with 7 bases fitting TRBD1. Germline-derived CDR1 and CDR2 are MGHDK and SYGVNS. V shed 2 bases, J shed 4 bases, and the junction held 5 bases outside the gene matches. This CDR3 is built from 14 residues.